A single sample gave rise to the 2 T cell receptor beta chains below, sequenced in a study of T cells after yellow fever vaccination. Each CDR3 protein is one row after TCRdb ran MiXCR on the 5' RACE reads. The profile shows a few hundred thousand distinct CDR3 sequences, around 10% of them singletons. The sample here was CD4+ T cells sorted from PBMCs, taken 5 days after the yellow fever booster vaccination. All receptors come from a man younger than 35 who received the YFV17D yellow fever vaccine.

This clonotype was recorded a few times. The genes are TRBV11-3 and TRBJ2-5, with D perhaps matching TRBD2 (5 bases). V dropped 1 base and J dropped 4 bases, with 7 bases sitting between them. The CDR3 spans 13 residues. CDR1 and CDR2 from the germline V gene are SGHNT and YENEEA. DNA for the CDR3: TGTGCCAGCAGCTTAGCTCTAGCAGAGACCCAGTACTTC. Translated: CASSLALAETQYF.

The chain recombines TRBV19 with TRBJ2-3; D is perhaps TRBD1 (6 bases). V was shortened by 6 bases and J by 5 bases, with 15 bases between the two germline ends. There are 14 residues in the CDR3. Per the germline V gene, CDR1 is LNHDA and CDR2 is SQIVND (reference sequence). CDR3 protein: CASRGHRIRDTQYF. The CDR3 DNA is TGTGCCAGTAGGGGACACAGAATTAGAGATACGCAGTATTTT.